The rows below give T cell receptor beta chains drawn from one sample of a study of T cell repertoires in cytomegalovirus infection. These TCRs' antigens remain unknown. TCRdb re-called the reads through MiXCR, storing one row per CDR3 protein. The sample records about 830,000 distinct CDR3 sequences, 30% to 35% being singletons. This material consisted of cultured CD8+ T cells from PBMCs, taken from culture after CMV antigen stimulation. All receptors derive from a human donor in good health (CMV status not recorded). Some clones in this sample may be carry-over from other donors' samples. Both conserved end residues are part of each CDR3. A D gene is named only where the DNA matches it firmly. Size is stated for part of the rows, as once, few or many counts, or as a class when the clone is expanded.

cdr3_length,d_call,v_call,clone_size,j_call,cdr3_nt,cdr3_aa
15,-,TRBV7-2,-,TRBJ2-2,TGTGCCAGCAGCTTAGGGCTAGGGTGGACCGGGGAGCTGTTTTTT,CASSLGLGWTGELFF
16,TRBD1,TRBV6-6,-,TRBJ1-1,TGTGCCAGCAGTTTCTCCGGGACAGGGGGTGGCACTGAAGCTTTCTTT,CASSFSGTGGGTEAFF
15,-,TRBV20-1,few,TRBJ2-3,TGCAGTGCTAGTGGGCGGAACGAGCAGAGAGATACGCAGTATTTT,CSASGRNEQRDTQYF
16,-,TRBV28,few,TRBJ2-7,TGTGCCAGCAGTTTAAAATCCGGGACACCTTTCTACGAGCAGTACTTC,CASSLKSGTPFYEQYF
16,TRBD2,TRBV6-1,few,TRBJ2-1,TGTGCCAGCAGGGGGACTAGCGGGGGGGCCTACAATGAGCAGTTCTTC,CASRGTSGGAYNEQFF
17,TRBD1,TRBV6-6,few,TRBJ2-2,TGTGCCAGCAGCTTCGTCAGGGGGCCGGAGAACACCGGGGAGCTGTTTTTT,CASSFVRGPENTGELFF
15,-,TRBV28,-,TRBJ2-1,TGTGCCAGCAGCTCCATTGGGAGCTCCTACAATGAGCAGTTCTTC,CASSSIGSSYNEQFF
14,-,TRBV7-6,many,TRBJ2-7,TGTGCCAGCAGCCTCCCCGAGGGTCCCTACGAGCAGTACTTC,CASSLPEGPYEQYF
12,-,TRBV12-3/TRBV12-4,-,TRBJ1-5,TGTGCCAGCAACAAAGCGTATCAGCCCCAGCATTTT,CASNKAYQPQHF
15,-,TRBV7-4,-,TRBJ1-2,TGTGCCAGCAGCTTAATTCTGCGGGTTTTCTATGGCTACACCTTC,CASSLILRVFYGYTF
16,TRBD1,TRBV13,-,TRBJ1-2,TGTGCCAGCAGCTTAAGGACAGGGGGTCTCATCGGGGGCTACACCTTC,CASSLRTGGLIGGYTF
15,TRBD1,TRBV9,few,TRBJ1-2,TGTGCCAGCAGCCCCCGGACAGGGGTGAGGGATGGCTACACCTTC,CASSPRTGVRDGYTF
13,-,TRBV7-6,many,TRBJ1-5,TGTGCCAGCAGCTTAGCGGGGAAACAGCCCCAGCATTTT,CASSLAGKQPQHF
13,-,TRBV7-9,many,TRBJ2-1,TGTGCCAGCAGCTTGGACTGGAACAATGAGCAGTTCTTC,CASSLDWNNEQFF
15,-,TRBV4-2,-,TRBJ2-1,TGTGCCAGCACTTCTACCGGGACTCGTTACAATAAGCAGTTCTTC,CASTSTGTRYNKQFF
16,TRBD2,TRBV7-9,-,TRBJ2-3,TGTGCCAGCAGCTCAGGACTAGCGGGGGGCCCAGATACGCAGTATTTT,CASSSGLAGGPDTQYF
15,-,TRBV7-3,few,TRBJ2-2,TGTGCCAGCAGCTCCGGGGCTACGAACACCGGGGAGCTGTTTTTT,CASSSGATNTGELFF
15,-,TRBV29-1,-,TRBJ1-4,TGCAGCGTTGAAGATCTTAGGCAGGGAGATGGAAAACTGTTTTTT,CSVEDLRQGDGKLFF
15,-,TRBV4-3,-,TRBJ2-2,TGCGCCAGCAGCCTTCCCGGGGCCGACACCGGGGAGCTGTTTTTT,CASSLPGADTGELFF
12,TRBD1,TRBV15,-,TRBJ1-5,TGTGCCACCAGCCACAGGGGTCAGCCCCAGCATTTT,CATSHRGQPQHF
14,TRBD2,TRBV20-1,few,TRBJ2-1,TGCAGTGCTAGAGTAGCGGGGGGGCTAGGTGAGCAGTTCTTC,CSARVAGGLGEQFF
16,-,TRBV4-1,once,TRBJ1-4,TGCGCCAGCAGCCAAGATATGAGTTCACAAGGAGAAAAACTGTTTTTT,CASSQDMSSQGEKLFF
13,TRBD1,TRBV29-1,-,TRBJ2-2,TGCAGCGTTCTCCGGACAGGGTCCGGGGAGCTGTTTTTT,CSVLRTGSGELFF
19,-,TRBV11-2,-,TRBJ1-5,TGTGCCAGCAGCTTTGCGGTGGGCGACACACAAATTAGGAATCAGCCCCAGCATTTT,CASSFAVGDTQIRNQPQHF
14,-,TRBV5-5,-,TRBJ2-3,TGTGCCAGCAGCTTGTTCAGGGAGGCAGATACGCAGTATTTT,CASSLFREADTQYF
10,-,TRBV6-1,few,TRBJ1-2,TGTGCCAGCAGTGAATATGGCTACACCTTC,CASSEYGYTF
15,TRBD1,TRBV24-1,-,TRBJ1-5,TGTGTCACCAGCCCTTCCGGGACAGGGGTCCAGCCCCAGCATTTT,CVTSPSGTGVQPQHF
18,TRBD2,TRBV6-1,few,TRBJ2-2,TGTGCCAGCAGTGAACTGGGGGCGGGGGGCCCGACCACCGGGGAGCTGTTTTTT,CASSELGAGGPTTGELFF
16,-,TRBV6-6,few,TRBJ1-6,TGTGCCAGCAGTTACTCCATACAGGTTGAGAATTCACCCCTCCACTTT,CASSYSIQVENSPLHF
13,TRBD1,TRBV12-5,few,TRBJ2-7,TGTGCTAGTGGTGAGGAGACAGGGAATGAGCAGTACTTC,CASGEETGNEQYF
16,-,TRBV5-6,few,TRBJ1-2,TGTGCCAGCAGCCCCATCCTGACAGAGATAAACTATGGCTACACCTTC,CASSPILTEINYGYTF
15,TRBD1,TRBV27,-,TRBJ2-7,TGTGCCAGCAGTTTTCCGGGACAGACAACCTACGGGCAGTACTTC,CASSFPGQTTYGQYF
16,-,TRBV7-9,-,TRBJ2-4,TGTGCCAGCAGCCCCCGTAGAGGATTAGCCAAAAACATTCAGTACTTC,CASSPRRGLAKNIQYF
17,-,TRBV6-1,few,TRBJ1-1,TGTGCCAGCAGTGAAGCGTCTCTGGGGGCAAGAAACACTGAAGCTTTCTTT,CASSEASLGARNTEAFF
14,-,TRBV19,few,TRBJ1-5,TGTGCCAGTAGTACTAGACCCGGGGATCAGCCCCAGCATTTT,CASSTRPGDQPQHF
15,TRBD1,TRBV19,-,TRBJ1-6,TGTGCCAGTAGTATAGTAAGGGACAGGGCATCACCCCTCCACTTT,CASSIVRDRASPLHF
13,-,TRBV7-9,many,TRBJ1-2,TGTGCCAGCAGCTTAGGGGCGGGCTATGGCTACACCTTC,CASSLGAGYGYTF
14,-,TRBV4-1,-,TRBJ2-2,TGCGCCAGCAGCCCGACAGATCAAGGCGGGGAGCTGTTTTTT,CASSPTDQGGELFF
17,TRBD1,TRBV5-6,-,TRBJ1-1,TGTGCCAGCAGCTTGTCACAGGGGAGGAAAGTTCGGACTGAAGCTTTCTTT,CASSLSQGRKVRTEAFF
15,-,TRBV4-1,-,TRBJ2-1,TGCGCCAGCAGCCAACCCAGGGTCTCCTACAATGAGCAGTTCTTC,CASSQPRVSYNEQFF
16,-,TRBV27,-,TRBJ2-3,TGTGCCAGCACCGAGATAGTGGGGGGAAGCACAGATACGCAGTATTTT,CASTEIVGGSTDTQYF
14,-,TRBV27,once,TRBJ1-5,TGTGCCAGCAGTGACGACAGATACAATCGGCCCCAGCATTTT,CASSDDRYNRPQHF
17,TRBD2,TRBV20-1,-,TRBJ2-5,TGCAGTGCTAGAGATGTGGATAGCGGGGGGCTCCAAGAGACCCAGTACTTC,CSARDVDSGGLQETQYF
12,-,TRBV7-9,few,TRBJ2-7,TGTGCCAGCAGCAGTGGACAGTACGAGCAGTACTTC,CASSSGQYEQYF
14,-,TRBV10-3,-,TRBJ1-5,TGTGCCATCGGCGAACCATATAACAATCAGCCCCAGCATTTT,CAIGEPYNNQPQHF
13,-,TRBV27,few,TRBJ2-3,TGTGCCAGCAACTCCGGGGGAGGAGATACGCAGTATTTT,CASNSGGGDTQYF